This entry lists 8 T cell receptor beta chains sequenced from one sample in a study of regulatory T cells in long-lasting Graves disease (dated by TCRdb to the early 2020s). Libraries came from multiplex PCR. Sequencer: Illumina HiSeq 4000. iRepertoire HTBI primers and Arm-PCR amplification of CDR3 regions were used to construct TCR beta libraries. Using fastp trimming at Q25 and MiXCR clonotype assembly, TCRdb reanalyzed the public sequencing data and kept in-frame beta chains. Duplicate CDR3 protein sequences are folded into a single record with the most common DNA and genes. The sample records 500,000 or so distinct CDR3 sequences, about 16% of which are singletons. Roughly 25% of the sample rests with the top ten. In the paper's terms, the time point label means: newly diagnosed GD, antithyroid drugs for less than 3 months. For both TCR sequencing and RNA sequencing, RNA was extracted from PBMCs using TRIzol.

This same sample was also part of a study on T cells in Graves' hyperthyroidism and ophthalmopathy.

Sequencing was performed on peripheral blood mononuclear cells (PBMCs), taken at new diagnosis, from a patient treated with antithyroid drugs. These receptor sequences come from a middle-aged woman with Graves disease. Donor details come from another sample of the same person, matched by shared clones.

The V and J genes are TRBV20-1 and TRBJ1-1; D uncertain. The germline V gene has CDR1 DFQATT and CDR2 SNEGSKA (reference sequence). CDR3 length: 12 residues. Trimming stripped 3 bases from V and 0 bases from J, with 5 bases between. In DNA, the CDR3 is TGCAGTGCTAGTCCAGTGAACACTGAAGCTTTCTTT. It translates to CSASPVNTEAFF.

This clonotype was seen ten or more times. The chain has TRBV5-1 and TRBJ2-3; no firm D call. Trimming took 1 base from V and 6 from J, leaving 15 bases between them. The CDR3 totals 15 residues. The germline CDR1 and CDR2 sequences are SGHRS and YFSETQ. The CDR3: CASSLLQDPGDTQYF. DNA of the CDR3: TGCGCCAGCAGCTTGCTCCAGGACCCTGGGGATACGCAGTATTTT.

The chain is built from TRBV19 and TRBJ2-7, with D possibly matching TRBD1 (7 bases). V lost 5 bases and J lost 6, with 14 bases in between. The germline CDR1 and CDR2 sequences are LNHDA and SQIVND (reference sequence). CDR3 length equals 13 residues. The CDR3 region has the DNA TGTGCCAGTAGTGCGGGACAGTCGATCGAGCAGTACTTC. Its protein product is CASSAGQSIEQYF.

This chain connects TRBV12-3 or TRBV12-4 to TRBJ1-2; weak D call: TRBD1 (5 bases). The CDR3 contains 13 residues. With 3 bases removed from V and 7 bases from J, the gap between germline ends came to 12 bases. Here the CDR3 DNA reads TGTGCCAGCAGTTTTAGGGCGGGGGTTGGCTACACCTTC. This translates into CASSFRAGVGYTF.

On this clonotype itself: One base away lies a much larger clone, so this may be a sequencing read error. DNA for the CDR3: TGTGCCAGCAGTTCGGTGAGGACAGGGGGGGACAATGAGCAGTTCTTC. Translation: CASSSVRTGGDNEQFF. The chain carries TRBV12-3 or TRBV12-4 and TRBJ2-1; 10 bases are shared with TRBD1. CDR3 length: 16 residues. The ends lost 4 bases at V and 5 bases at J; junction bases unmatched: 8.

This clonotype appeared many times. The chain links TRBV2 to TRBJ1-2; 8 nucleotides agree with TRBD1. Per the germline V gene, CDR1 is SNHLY and CDR2 is FYNNEI. The CDR3 consists of 15 residues. The V and J ends lost 2 bases and 5 bases, in that order; junction bases with no gene match: 7. The CDR3, as DNA: TGTGCCAGCAGTGAAATGAGGACAGGGAGTTATGGCTACACCTTC. Amino acid sequence: CASSEMRTGSYGYTF.

CDR3 amino acids: CASSLVLNNEQFF. CDR3 bases: TGTGCCAGCAGCTTAGTTCTCAACAATGAGCAGTTCTTC. The chain joins TRBV7-9 to TRBJ2-1; D is undetermined. The CDR3 runs to 13 residues. V was shortened by 1 base and J by 5 bases, with 6 bases between the two germline ends. Germline CDR1 reads SEHNR; CDR2 reads FQNEAQ (reference sequence).

This clonotype turned up a few times. The chain couples TRBV11-2 to TRBJ2-5; D remains ambiguous. Trimming removed 7 bases at V and 2 bases at J, with 14 bases between. The V gene's germline CDR1 is SGHAT and CDR2 FQNNGV. The CDR3 runs 14 residues. This chain's CDR3 is CASTRTPAQETQYF. The DNA of the CDR3 is TGTGCCAGCACCCGCACGCCCGCACAAGAGACCCAGTACTTC.